Below are 4 T cell receptor beta chains sequenced from a single sample in a study of blood T cells in healthy people across ages. A J-beta primer mix and a sample-barcoded 5' primer were used in a second PCR of about 7 to 12 cycles. TCRdb re-derived calls from the 5' RACE reads in MiXCR, one entry per CDR3 protein. The repertoire holds about 570,000 distinct CDR3 sequences, with roughly a quarter as singletons. The specimen was blood. The receptors derive from an older woman in good health.

The CDR3 coding sequence is TGTGCCAGCACCTCAAAAACGGGTGGGACCCAGTACTTC. Translation: CASTSKTGGTQYF. The gene calls are TRBV12-3 or TRBV12-4 and TRBJ2-5; D is unresolved. Trimming removed 7 bases from V and 7 bases from J, with 16 bases in between. The CDR3 sequence is 13 residues long.

The chain uses TRBV4-3 and TRBJ2-3; 7 bases match TRBD1. Per germline, CDR1 LGHNA and CDR2 YSLEER. Losses at the gene ends were 0 bases for V and 1 base for J; bases not matched to a gene: 7. This CDR3 region has 17 residues. The CDR3 coding sequence is TGCGCCAGCAGCCAAGAAACAGGGGCCCTCGGCACAGATACGCAGTATTTT. Amino acids: CASSQETGALGTDTQYF.

This chain connects TRBV5-1 to TRBJ1-1; possibly TRBD1 for D (5 bases). Looked up from germline, CDR1 is SGHRS and CDR2 is YFSETQ. Trimming removed 7 bases at V and 2 bases at J, with 18 bases between. This CDR3 comprises 15 residues. The CDR3 is CASRGQGTINTEAFF. The CDR3 DNA sequence: TGCGCCAGCCGAGGGCAGGGAACTATTAACACTGAAGCTTTCTTT.

This chain uses TRBV15 with TRBJ2-1; D is possibly TRBD2 (5 bases). In germline, CDR1 is LNHNV, CDR2 YYDKDF (reference sequence). The CDR3 contains 12 residues. Between the trimmed V and J ends, which lost 3 bases and 10 bases, there was a span of 10 bases. The CDR3 DNA follows: TGTGCCACCAGCAGGGACTGGGGAGAGCAGTTCTTC. Encoded protein: CATSRDWGEQFF.